This passage covers 10 T cell receptor beta chains from one sample sequenced in a study of cytomegalovirus exposure and HLA in healthy donors. Both 60 Vbeta primers and 13 Jbeta primers went into the PCR. TCRdb's table, derived via immunoSEQ multiplex PCR, lists solely in-frame clones and lacks some. The sample has approximately 65,000 clones, roughly two thirds seen once; the top ten hold 15% to 20%. Sequenced material: PBMCs. The receptor set was obtained from a man aged 40-49 years in good health and CMV-seropositive.

The chain links TRBV2 to TRBJ2-2; TRBD1 matches 8 bases. The germline V gene encodes CDR1 SNHLY and CDR2 FYNNEI. Trimming took 6 bases from V and 3 from J; bases not matched to a gene: 3. The CDR3 has 14 residues. DNA of the CDR3: TGTGCCAGCAGGACAGGGGCGTACACCGGGGAGCTGTTTTTT. It is translated as CASRTGAYTGELFF.

The rearrangement joins TRBV7-6 to TRBJ2-7; TRBD1 is a possible D gene (6 bases). With 2 bases removed from V and 6 bases from J, the gap between germline ends came to 14 bases. Germline V lookup: CDR1 SGHVS, CDR2 FNYEAQ. CDR3 length: 14 residues. CDR3 sequence reads: CASSLMDSSLEQYF. CDR3 coding DNA: TGTGCCAGCAGCTTAATGGACAGTTCCCTCGAGCAGTACTTC. The full variable domain, rest sourced from reference TRBV7-6 and TRBJ2-7, is GAGVSQSPRYKVTKRGQDVALRCDPISGHVSLYWYRQALGQGPEFLTYFNYEAQQDKSGLPNDRFSAERPEGSISTLTIQRTEQRDSAMYRCASSLMDSSLEQYFGPGTRLTVT.

V and J are TRBV2 and TRBJ1-3, with 10 bases that match TRBD1. The CDR3 consists of 15 residues. Germline assignment: CDR1 SNHLY and CDR2 FYNNEI. Trimming at V came to 6 bases and at J to 2 bases, leaving 4 bases not matched to a gene. CDR3 nucleotides: TGTGCCAGCAGGAGACAGGGGGCAACTGGAAACACCATATATTTT. Amino acids: CASRRQGATGNTIYF.

The chain is built from TRBV2 and TRBJ1-3; D gene uncertain. The CDR3 totals 16 residues. Trimming removed 4 bases from V and 0 bases from J, with 13 bases in between. CDR1 and CDR2 (germline): SNHLY, FYNNEI. CDR3 loop: CASSGSEAISGNTIYF. The CDR3 nucleotides are TGTGCCAGCAGTGGGTCTGAGGCCATCTCTGGAAACACCATATATTTT.

This clone appeared a single time. The chain couples TRBV11-3 to TRBJ1-1, with TRBD1 matching 8 bases. Germline V lookup: CDR1 SGHNT, CDR2 YENEEA. The CDR3 is 14 residues long. V lost 4 bases to trimming and J lost 6 bases; unmatched junction nucleotides: 7. CDR3 sequence: CASSSTGAKAEAFF. The CDR3 DNA reads TGTGCCAGCAGCTCGACAGGGGCTAAGGCTGAAGCTTTCTTT.

CDR3 nucleotide sequence: TGTGCCAGCAGCTTCCCATCCTCCAGCGTTAGCTCCTACGAGCAGTACTTC. Protein sequence: CASSFPSSSVSSYEQYF. V gene TRBV11-2 combines with J gene TRBJ2-5; D is uncertain. The J call is uncertain, as TRBJ2-7 better fits the DNA end. Germline V CDR1 and CDR2: SGHAT, FQNNGV. The CDR3 runs 17 residues.

CDR3 nucleotides: TGTGCCAGCAGTGAAGTATTTGGACAGAATGAAAAACTGTTTTTT. As protein: CASSEVFGQNEKLFF. V and J are TRBV2 and TRBJ1-4; D perhaps matches TRBD1 (6 bases). V lost 1 base and J lost 5, with 11 bases in between. Germline-derived CDR1 and CDR2 are SNHLY and FYNNEI. The CDR3 consists of 15 residues.

This clone showed up just once. V gene TRBV5-1 combines with J gene TRBJ1-1; no reliable D call. The V gene's germline CDR1 is SGHRS and CDR2 YFSETQ. V lost 0 bases and J lost 1, with 7 bases in between. CDR3 size: 14 residues. CDR3 loop: CASSLDIGNTEAFF. CDR3 coding DNA: TGCGCCAGCAGCTTGGACATTGGGAACACTGAAGCTTTCTTT.

The chain links TRBV2 to TRBJ2-6, with D uncertain. V was pared by 6 bases and J by 0 bases, with 6 bases between. Germline CDR1 SNHLY, CDR2 FYNNEI. The CDR3 is 14 residues long. The CDR3 sequence is CASRGASGANVLTF. The CDR3 DNA reads TGTGCCAGCAGAGGAGCCTCTGGGGCCAACGTCCTGACTTTC.

This clone was seen more than once but under ten times. The CDR3 reads CASREDRNNSPLHF. CDR3 bases: TGTGCCAGCAGAGAGGACAGAAATAATTCACCCCTCCACTTT. The chain has TRBV2 and TRBJ1-6, with D perhaps TRBD1 (6 bases). V lost 6 bases and J lost 5, with 11 bases in between. The germline CDR1 and CDR2 sequences are SNHLY and FYNNEI. The CDR3 is made up of 14 amino acids.